Presented here are 25 T cell receptor beta chains from one specimen sequenced in a study of monozygotic twins with inflammatory bowel disease. With the 5' RACE reads reprocessed, TCRdb shows one record per CDR3 protein and no DNA. The sample has 330,000 or so distinct CDR3 sequences, and its top ten clones hold 2%. Sequenced sample: blood. These receptors all stem from a human donor with ulcerative colitis or Crohn's disease, or a healthy co-twin of an affected twin (not recorded which).

J is TRBJ1-4 and V is TRBV7-9; TCRdb calls TRBD1, which cannot be checked without DNA. The CDR3 contains 15 residues. Germline-derived CDR1 and CDR2 are SEHNR and FQNEAQ (reference sequence). CDR3: CASSFSGTTNEKLFF. The full variable domain, in which reference TRBV7-9 and TRBJ1-4 provide the parts outside the CDR3, is DTGVSQNPRHKITKRGQNVTFRCDPISEHNRLYWYRQTLGQGPEFLTYFQNEAQLEKSRLLSDRFSAERPKGSFSTLEIQRTEQGDSAMYLCASSFSGTTNEKLFFGSGTQLSVL.

The chain has TRBV9 and TRBJ1-2. The CDR3 sequence is 13 residues long. CDR1 is SGDLS, CDR2 YYNGEE, per germline. CDR3 in amino acids: CASSATGNYGHTF.

The rearrangement uses TRBV5-6 and TRBJ2-5; TCRdb designates TRBD2, a call that cannot be tested without DNA. Germline V gene data show CDR1 as SGHDT and CDR2 as YYEEEE. CDR3 length: 14 residues. CDR3: CASSPWTSPETQYF.

The chain carries TRBV29-1 and TRBJ1-5. CDR1 and CDR2 (germline): SQVTM, ANQGSEA. The CDR3 length is 13 residues. CDR3 sequence: CSVAGEMNQPQHF.

The rearrangement uses TRBV4-3 and TRBJ1-3; TCRdb calls TRBD1, which cannot be checked without DNA. Germline CDR1 reads LGHNA; CDR2 reads YSLEER. There are 17 residues in the CDR3. The CDR3 is CASSQAGDRVTGNTIYF.

The chain is built from TRBV12-3 or TRBV12-4 and TRBJ2-1; without DNA, the TCRdb call of TRBD1 cannot be checked. CDR3 size: 16 residues. The CDR3 reads CASRGAGVSSYNEQFF.

The chain carries TRBV5-1 and TRBJ2-2; TCRdb names TRBD1, which stays unverified in the absence of DNA. In germline, CDR1 is SGHRS, CDR2 YFSETQ. The CDR3 extends over 15 amino acids. CDR3 amino acids: CASSSQGANTGELFF.

V gene TRBV20-1 combines with J gene TRBJ1-5. This CDR3 spans 13 amino acids. CDR1 is DFQATT and CDR2 is SNEGSKA in the germline V gene (reference sequence). This CDR3 reads CSARGVGRQPQHF.

The CDR3 is CASSQEGPPSGAGNTEAFF. The V call is TRBV4-1, the J call TRBJ1-1; TCRdb selects TRBD1, and the lack of DNA leaves this call unchecked. The CDR3 is 19 amino acids. Germline loops: CDR1 MGHRA, CDR2 YSYEKL.

This chain connects TRBV29-1 to TRBJ1-2. Germline V CDR1 and CDR2: SQVTM, ANQGSEA. This CDR3 has 13 residues. This chain's CDR3 is CSAQEQLNYGYTF.

The rearrangement uses TRBV9 and TRBJ2-3. Per the germline V gene, CDR1 is SGDLS and CDR2 is YYNGEE. The CDR3 length is 13 residues. The CDR3 region is CASSVGATDTQYF.

V and J are TRBV20-1 and TRBJ2-5; TCRdb designates TRBD2, a call that cannot be tested without DNA. Germline V CDR1 and CDR2: DFQATT, SNEGSKA (reference sequence). The CDR3 runs to 16 residues. CDR3: CSARILAGDLRETQYF.

The gene calls are TRBV28 and TRBJ2-3; the TCRdb call, TRBD2, lacks DNA for checking. Germline V gene sequence: CDR1 MDHEN, CDR2 SYDVKM. The CDR3 is made up of 14 amino acids. CDR3 residues: CASNEAGVTDTQYF.

The chain has TRBV3-1 and TRBJ2-2. Germline CDR1 reads LGHDT; CDR2 reads YNNKEL (reference sequence). This CDR3 is built from 12 residues. The CDR3 loop reads CASSPLGGELFF.

The chain uses TRBV14 and TRBJ2-2; TCRdb's D call, TRBD1, is unchecked because there is no DNA. This CDR3 is 15 amino acids long. Germline V gene lookup returns CDR1 SGHDN and CDR2 FVKESK. The CDR3 spells CASRGPGGLTGELFF.

The chain uses TRBV5-1 and TRBJ2-3; TCRdb lists TRBD1, though no DNA is available to test this call. This CDR3 has 13 amino acids. Germline CDR1 and CDR2: SGHRS and YFSETQ. The chain's CDR3 is CASMGDSTDTQYF.

The CDR3 here is CASSAPGANVLTF. The chain is built from TRBV6-5 and TRBJ2-6; with no DNA, the TCRdb D assignment of TRBD1 cannot be verified. This CDR3 comprises 13 residues. Germline-derived CDR1 and CDR2 are MNHEY and SVGAGI.

J is TRBJ2-1 and V is TRBV6-5; no DNA is available, so the TRBD1 call from TCRdb remains unchecked. The CDR3 runs to 15 residues. The germline gives CDR1 MNHEY, CDR2 SVGAGI. The CDR3 loop reads CASSYEQGRFGEQFF.

CDR3 amino acids: CASRSTTGGNSPLHF. V gene TRBV7-2 combines with J gene TRBJ1-6; TCRdb returns TRBD1, unconfirmable since there is no DNA. CDR1 and CDR2 from the germline V gene are SGHTA and FQGNSA. The CDR3 sequence is 15 residues long.

This CDR3 reads CSGDTQETQYF. This chain joins TRBV29-1 and TRBJ2-5; there is no DNA to check the TCRdb D call of TRBD1. Germline-derived CDR1 and CDR2 are SQVTM and ANQGSEA. The CDR3 has 11 residues.

The chain joins TRBV4-3 to TRBJ2-1. Looked up from germline, CDR1 is LGHNA and CDR2 is YSLEER. The CDR3 is 16 residues long. CDR3: CASSQSWTSGQREQFF.

The chain uses TRBV28 and TRBJ1-1. The CDR3 sequence is 14 residues long. The germline V gene encodes CDR1 MDHEN and CDR2 SYDVKM. This CDR3 is CASILSEVNTEAFF. Complete variable domain (other parts from reference TRBV28 and TRBJ1-1): DVKVTQSSRYLVKRTGEKVFLECVQDMDHENMFWYRQDPGLGLRLIYFSYDVKMKEKGDIPEGYSVSREKKERFSLILESASTNQTSMYLCASILSEVNTEAFFGQGTRLTVV.

The chain uses TRBV9 and TRBJ2-3; the TCRdb call, TRBD2, lacks DNA for checking. From germline, CDR1 is SGDLS and CDR2 YYNGEE. This CDR3 is 15 amino acids long. The CDR3: CASSKGLQSTDTQYF.

This rearrangement joins TRBV4-1 to TRBJ2-1; TCRdb designates TRBD2, a call that cannot be tested without DNA. CDR1 and CDR2 (germline): MGHRA, YSYEKL. The CDR3 runs to 16 residues. CDR3 region: CASSQAPGLALNEQFF.

This chain links TRBV12-3 or TRBV12-4 with TRBJ2-1; TCRdb selects TRBD1, and the lack of DNA leaves this call unchecked. The CDR3 spans 13 residues. The CDR3 sequence: CASRGTGWDKQFF.